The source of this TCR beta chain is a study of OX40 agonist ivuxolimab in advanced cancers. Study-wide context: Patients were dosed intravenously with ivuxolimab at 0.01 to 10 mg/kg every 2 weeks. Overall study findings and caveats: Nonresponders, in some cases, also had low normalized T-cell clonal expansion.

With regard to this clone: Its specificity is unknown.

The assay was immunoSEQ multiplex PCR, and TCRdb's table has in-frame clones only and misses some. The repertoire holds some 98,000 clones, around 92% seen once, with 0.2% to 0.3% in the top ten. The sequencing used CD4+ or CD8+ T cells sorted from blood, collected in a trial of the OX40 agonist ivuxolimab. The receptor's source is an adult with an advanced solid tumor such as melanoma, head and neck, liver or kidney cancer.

Here the CDR3 reads CASSSNQGRGYTF. The CDR3 coding sequence is TGTGCCAGCAGTTCTAACCAGGGGAGAGGCTACACCTTC. The rearrangement links TRBV28 to TRBJ1-2, with a possible D match to TRBD1 (6 bases). The V gene lost 4 bases and the J gene lost 8 bases, with 14 bases spanning the gap. Germline V gives CDR1 MDHEN, CDR2 SYDVKM. The CDR3 covers 13 residues.